A single TCR beta chain is shown here with its context. The target antigen is unknown. This CDR3 contains 14 residues. V lost 6 bases and J lost 0, with 13 bases in between. Germline CDR1 SGHRS, CDR2 YFSETQ. Employing constant-segment primers, 5'RACE generated TCR alpha and TCR beta cDNA libraries bearing sample barcodes and UMIs. Each CDR3 protein gets one entry after TCRdb re-called the 5' RACE reads with MiXCR. The table lists nearly 110,000 distinct CDR3 sequences, over 10% of them singletons. These data belong to a study of T-cell memory formation after mild COVID-19. Across the whole study: TCR clusters largely stayed donor specific. Points from the study as a whole: Pre-infection memory carried some responding clones, suggesting that cross-reactive memory joined.

Sequencing was performed on PBMCs or a T cell subset sorted from them (not recorded which). The TCR comes from an adult woman who had mild COVID-19 (a few samples of this study predate the infection). Cell type and time point are not known. The rearrangement uses TRBV5-1 and TRBJ2-7, with D perhaps matching TRBD1 (5 bases). This CDR3 reads CASNSPTASYEQYF. The CDR3 DNA sequence: TGCGCCAGCAACTCGCCGACAGCCTCCTACGAGCAGTACTTC.